This entry is about one T cell receptor (beta chain). What it binds is unknown. Germline V gene lookup returns CDR1 MGHRA and CDR2 YSYEKL. This CDR3 comprises 18 residues. V shed 3 bases, J shed 4 bases, and the junction held 13 bases outside the gene matches. The entry originates in a study of cytotoxic CD8 clonotypes in ibrutinib-treated CLL. The overall study: Responses: 24 partial, 2 complete; after median around 64 months, roughly 15 stayed remitted, roughly 12 progressed.

The TCR beta libraries used around 2.2 micrograms of genomic DNA that came from cryopreserved PBMCs. Sequencing used immunoSEQ multiplex PCR; TCRdb keeps in-frame clones, though not all of them. Altogether fewer than 70,000 clones are present, approximately 75% being singletons, with the ten largest covering about 40%. Study-level results: Rare overall, public clonotypes shrank or held steady under therapy. Rising at ibrutinib response, clonality subsequently fell back toward baseline at progression.

This TCR was recovered from a human donor with chronic lymphocytic leukemia. The chain is built from TRBV4-1 and TRBJ1-5; 9 positions match TRBD1. Material: PBMCs, obtained after 12 months of ibrutinib treatment. The CDR3 coding sequence is TGCGCCAGCAGCCACGTACTTCGGGGACAGGGCATTAATCAGCCCCAGCATTTT. Its protein product is CASSHVLRGQGINQPQHF.